This T cell receptor (beta chain) was captured in a study of technical replicates of blood from several donors (dated by TCRdb to between 2016 and 2019). CDR1 and CDR2 (SGHNT, YYREEE) derive from the germline V gene (reference sequence). The CDR3 measures 15 amino acids from cysteine to phenylalanine. The read is trimmed to its CDR3 DNA, 45 bases read in frame from base 1. A distance of 14 bases separates the germline ends of V and J, which lose 0 bases and 4 bases respectively. A remark on this clone: It has no known antigen specificity. Qualities for individual bases were not recorded, and no much larger clone is one base off.

Receptors were amplified or captured by the immunoSEQ multiplex PCR assay. Not all clones reach the TCRdb copy of this immuneACCESS table, which keeps in-frame sequences only. Checked studies attribute under half of the gap to unresolved V genes and leave the rest unexplained. Present in this sample are around 68,000 clones, 95% to 97% of which were seen just once. Of the sample, 0.25% to 0.3% is held by the ten largest clones. The sample was T cells isolated from PBMCs. This receptor chain uses TRBV5-4 and TRBJ2-7, with the D gene call left open. The source of this sequence is a human donor in good health. The CDR3 has the sequence CASSLALQPAYEQYF. The nucleotide sequence is given as TGTGCCAGCAGCTTGGCCCTCCAACCAGCGTACGAGCAGTACTTC. With the rest looked up from the reference TRBV5-4 and TRBJ2-7 genes rather than sequenced, the full variable domain is ETGVTQSPTHLIKTRGQQVTLRCSSQSGHNTVSWYQQALGQGPQFIFQYYREEENGRGNFPPRFSGLQFPNYSSELNVNALELDDSALYLCASSLALQPAYEQYFGPGTRLTVT.